This is a list of T cell receptor beta chains from one sample in a study of CD8 T cells in Susac syndrome. TCRdb itself ran the immunoSEQ multiplex PCR reads through MiXCR, one entry per CDR3 protein. The sample records 150,000 to 200,000 distinct CDR3 sequences, roughly 94% being singletons. The specimen sequenced was CD4+ T cells from PBMCs. The source is a human donor with Susac syndrome. The CDR3 runs from the conserved cysteine through the conserved F or W. Each record gives: clone size, V gene, J gene, D gene, CDR3 DNA, CDR3 protein. The D gene is left open where the match is weak. A clone size is listed for some rows: how often the clone was seen (once, few, many), or a class if it is expanded.

few	TRBV30	TRBJ1-1	-	TGTGCCTGGAAGACCCAACGGCTACCTGAAGCTTTCTTT	CAWKTQRLPEAFF
-	TRBV6-6	TRBJ1-2	-	TGTGCCAGCAGCCAGCAATATGGCTACACCTTC	CASSQQYGYTF
-	TRBV27	TRBJ1-2	-	TGTGCCAGCAGTTTATCCGGAGAGTATGGCTACACCTTC	CASSLSGEYGYTF
-	TRBV5-4	TRBJ2-1	-	TGTGCCAGCAGCTTGAACTCTGAGCAGTTCTTC	CASSLNSEQFF
-	TRBV10-3	TRBJ2-7	TRBD1	TGTGCCATCGGGACTGGGGCAGGGGGCAACTCCTACGAGCAGTACTTC	CAIGTGAGGNSYEQYF
-	TRBV25-1	TRBJ1-1	-	TGTGCCAGCAGGGGAGGTTCCACCCGAGCTTTCTTT	CASRGGSTRAFF
-	TRBV6-2/TRBV6-3	TRBJ2-7	TRBD2	TGTGCCAGCAGTATAGCGGGAGCCTACGAGCAGTACTTC	CASSIAGAYEQYF
-	TRBV9	TRBJ2-7	-	TGTGCCAGCAGCGTGAGCGGTCGGGGATCCGAGCAGTACTTC	CASSVSGRGSEQYF
-	TRBV20-1	TRBJ2-7	-	TGCAGTGCTAGAGATTTAGGGGGACCCTCCTACGAGCAGTACTTC	CSARDLGGPSYEQYF
-	TRBV5-1	TRBJ2-1	-	TGCGCCAGCAGCCCTGAAAAGGCACGGAATGAGCAGTTCTTC	CASSPEKARNEQFF
-	TRBV12-3/TRBV12-4	TRBJ1-5	TRBD1	TGTGCCAGCAGCCGGACAGGGTCTCTGCCCCAGCATTTT	CASSRTGSLPQHF
-	TRBV7-2	TRBJ2-7	TRBD2	TGTGCCAGCAGCTTGGGACTAGGTACTGATGACGAGCAGTACTTC	CASSLGLGTDDEQYF
few	TRBV11-2	TRBJ2-5	TRBD1	TGTGCCAGCAGCCCCCGGGACAGGGACGGGACCCAGTACTTC	CASSPRDRDGTQYF
-	TRBV5-1	TRBJ2-7	-	TGCGCCAGCAGTCCCAGGGTTGAAACCTACGAGCAGTACTTC	CASSPRVETYEQYF
-	TRBV20-1	TRBJ2-5	-	TGCAGTGCATGGAAGGGGACAAGACAAGAGACCCAGTACTTC	CSAWKGTRQETQYF
once	TRBV30	TRBJ1-3	TRBD1	TGTGCCTGGAGACTCCCGGGACAGGGTGGAAACACCATATATTTT	CAWRLPGQGGNTIYF
-	TRBV18	TRBJ1-6	-	TGTGCCAGCTCACCACTAACAAACTCACCCCTCCACTTT	CASSPLTNSPLHF
-	TRBV6-2/TRBV6-3	TRBJ2-7	-	TGTGCCAGCCGGGGGGCTGGATCATCCTACGAGCAGTACTTC	CASRGAGSSYEQYF
-	TRBV20-1	TRBJ2-1	-	TGCAGTGCCCCTCTTACCCACAGCGGTAGCTCCTACAATGAGCAGTTCTTC	CSAPLTHSGSSYNEQFF
-	TRBV2	TRBJ2-1	-	TGTGCCAGCAGTCAGGGGTTGGTGCAGGGCCGAGGGTTCTTC	CASSQGLVQGRGFF
once	TRBV20-1	TRBJ2-7	-	TGCAGTGCTAGAGGGCAGGGGCTCTACGAGCAGTACTTC	CSARGQGLYEQYF
once	TRBV30	TRBJ2-7	-	TGTGCCGGGGAAGACCGGTTCTCCTACGAGCAGTACTTC	CAGEDRFSYEQYF
few	TRBV6-5	TRBJ1-1	-	TGTGCCAGCAGTCGGGGGAACACTGAAGCTTTCTTT	CASSRGNTEAFF
-	TRBV30	TRBJ1-2	-	TGTGCCTGGAGTTGGGGCCAGGCATTTTCGAGGGACGGCTACACCTTC	CAWSWGQAFSRDGYTF
-	TRBV20-1	TRBJ1-5	TRBD1	TGCAGTGCTAGAGATCGGCTGGACAGGGGGCAGGGAAATCAGCCCCAGCATTTT	CSARDRLDRGQGNQPQHF
once	TRBV12-3/TRBV12-4	TRBJ2-7	-	TGTGCCAGCAGTCCACCGGTTGCCGCCTACGAGCAGTACTTC	CASSPPVAAYEQYF
-	TRBV27	TRBJ1-2	-	TGTGCCAGCAGGCCCGCCGAGGTTCTTGGCTACACCTTC	CASRPAEVLGYTF
-	TRBV29-1	TRBJ1-1	-	TGCAGCGTTGGGAAGGGGACTGAAGCTTTCTTT	CSVGKGTEAFF
-	TRBV25-1	TRBJ2-1	TRBD2	TGTGCCAGCAGTGAGCTCGAGGCGGGGGGCTTCAATGAGCAGTTCTTC	CASSELEAGGFNEQFF
-	TRBV6-4	TRBJ2-6	-	TGTGCCAGCAGTTTGGCAGCAGGGGCCAACGTCCTGACTTTC	CASSLAAGANVLTF
-	TRBV2	TRBJ2-5	-	TGTGCCAGCAGTCAACTCCAGGGGGAGACCCAGTACTTC	CASSQLQGETQYF
-	TRBV3-1	TRBJ2-7	-	TGTGCCAGCAGCCAAGGCCGGCTAGTGGCCTACGAGCAGTACTTC	CASSQGRLVAYEQYF
-	TRBV4-3	TRBJ1-2	TRBD1	TGCGCCAGCAGCCTAGACCCCGGGACAGCCGTCTATGGCTACACCTTC	CASSLDPGTAVYGYTF
-	TRBV5-1	TRBJ2-3	TRBD1	TGCGCCAGCAGCTATAGGACAGGGACCACAGATACGCAGTATTTT	CASSYRTGTTDTQYF
-	TRBV30	TRBJ1-3	-	TGTGCCTGGAAGGACACCGCCTCTGGAAACACCATATATTTT	CAWKDTASGNTIYF
-	TRBV20-1	TRBJ2-3	TRBD2	TGCAGTGCTAGACTAGCGGGAGGCCTTGATTTAGCAGATACGCAGTATTTT	CSARLAGGLDLADTQYF
-	TRBV5-4	TRBJ2-3	-	TGTGCCAGCAAGGAACAATCCACAGATACGCAGTATTTT	CASKEQSTDTQYF
once	TRBV20-1	TRBJ1-1	-	TGCAGTGCTCGACAGGCGATCAACACTGAAGCTTTCTTT	CSARQAINTEAFF
-	TRBV20-1	TRBJ1-1	-	TGCAGTGCTAGAGATTATAAGAAAGTGAGTGGAACTGAAGCTTTCTTT	CSARDYKKVSGTEAFF